These 26 T cell receptor beta chains were all obtained from the same sample, sequenced in a study of cytomegalovirus exposure and HLA in healthy donors. 60 Vbeta and 13 Jbeta primers were used in PCR. Clones were sequenced by immunoSEQ multiplex PCR, and TCRdb holds only the in-frame ones, with some missing. The sample holds 200,000 to 250,000 clones, roughly 80% seen once. Sequencing was done on a sample of PBMCs. These receptors all come from a woman aged 40 to 50 in good health and CMV-seropositive.

V is TRBV7-9 and J is TRBJ1-1; TRBD1 aligns across 7 bases. CDR3 size: 14 residues. J lost 1 base, V lost 4 bases, and 3 bases had no gene match. The V gene's germline CDR1 is SEHNR and CDR2 FQNEAQ (reference sequence). The CDR3 loop reads CASSSGTANTEAFF. The CDR3 DNA follows: TGTGCCAGCAGCTCAGGGACAGCGAACACTGAAGCTTTCTTT.

This rearrangement joins TRBV27 to TRBJ1-1, with 8 bases aligning to TRBD1. V lost 5 bases and J lost 5; bases outside the gene matches: 7. The length of the CDR3 is 14 residues. Per germline, CDR1 MNHEY and CDR2 SMNVEV (reference sequence). CDR3 residues: CASSTRTGHTEAFF. CDR3 bases: TGTGCCAGCAGTACGCGGACAGGGCATACTGAAGCTTTCTTT.

This clone came up a few times. V and J are TRBV5-1 and TRBJ1-2, with 8 positions matching TRBD1. The germline V gene encodes CDR1 SGHRS and CDR2 YFSETQ. This CDR3 has 14 residues. V lost 4 bases and J lost 2; bases outside the gene matches: 4. CDR3: CASSTRTGNYGYTF. The CDR3 DNA reads as TGCGCCAGCAGCACACGGACAGGGAACTATGGCTACACCTTC.

This CDR3 is CASSAGQGVSPLHF. In DNA form, the CDR3 reads TGTGCCAGTAGCGCCGGGCAAGGGGTTTCACCCCTCCACTTT. The genes are TRBV19 and TRBJ1-6, with a weak D call TRBD1 (5 bases). V dropped 6 bases and J dropped 9 bases, with 15 bases sitting between them. The CDR3 loop spans 14 amino acids. Germline V gene data show CDR1 as LNHDA and CDR2 as SQIVND (reference sequence).

The chain is built from TRBV7-8 and TRBJ1-2; TRBD1 agrees at 7 bases. CDR1 and CDR2 from the germline V gene are SGHVS and FQNEAQ. This CDR3 comprises 16 residues. The trim removed 4 bases at V and 2 bases at J, leaving 10 bases unmatched. The DNA of the CDR3 is TGTGCCAGCAGCTCGCGGCGCCGGGACAGCAACTATGGCTACACCTTC. It encodes CASSSRRRDSNYGYTF. The full variable domain, rest sourced from reference TRBV7-8 and TRBJ1-2, is GAGVSQSPRYKVAKRGQDVALRCDPISGHVSLFWYQQALGQGPEFLTYFQNEAQLDKSGLPSDRFFAERPEGSVSTLKIQRTQQEDSAVYLCASSSRRRDSNYGYTFGSGTRLTVV.

This chain connects TRBV27 to TRBJ1-3; TRBD1 matches at 8 bases. This CDR3 has 15 amino acids. CDR1 and CDR2 from the germline V gene are MNHEY and SMNVEV (reference sequence). J was trimmed by 2 bases and V by 2 bases; bases with no gene match: 2. For the CDR3, the DNA is TGTGCCAGCAGTTTACAGGGGGCACCTGGAAACACCATATATTTT. Protein sequence: CASSLQGAPGNTIYF.

This chain links TRBV19 with TRBJ1-1, with D unresolved. The CDR3 runs to 15 residues. V lost 5 bases, J lost 0 bases, and 13 bases lay in between. The germline V gene encodes CDR1 LNHDA and CDR2 SQIVND (reference sequence). Here the CDR3 reads CASSSHRLMNTEAFF. DNA for the CDR3: TGTGCCAGTAGTTCCCACCGACTGATGAACACTGAAGCTTTCTTT.

The V call is TRBV11-3, the J call TRBJ1-2, with 7 bases identical to TRBD1. The V and J ends lost 5 bases and 5 bases, in that order; junction bases with no gene match: 14. CDR1 and CDR2 from the germline V gene are SGHNT and YENEEA. The CDR3 is 16 amino acids. In nucleotides, the CDR3 is TGTGCCAGCAGCCGTGGACCGGGACAGAACTGTTATGGCTACACCTTC. This encodes CASSRGPGQNCYGYTF. Variable domain in full (rest from reference TRBV11-3 and TRBJ1-2): EAGVVQSPRYKIIEKKQPVAFWCNPISGHNTLYWYLQNLGQGPELLIRYENEEAVDDSQLPKDRFSAERLKGVDSTLKIQPAELGDSAVYLCASSRGPGQNCYGYTFGSGTRLTVV.

The chain uses TRBV25-1 and TRBJ2-3; TRBD2 matches at 9 bases. Germline CDR1 MGHDK, CDR2 SYGVNS. The CDR3 sequence is 16 residues long. After removal of 6 bases from V and 0 bases from J, the junction contained 7 bases not matched to a gene. CDR3 loop: CASRVTSGSSTDTQYF. For the CDR3, the DNA is TGTGCCAGCAGGGTGACTAGCGGATCAAGCACAGATACGCAGTATTTT.

The V and J genes are TRBV5-6 and TRBJ2-7; maybe TRBD2 (6 bases). This CDR3 is built from 13 residues. V was pared by 4 bases and J by 0 bases, with 8 bases between. Germline CDR1 SGHDT, CDR2 YYEEEE. CDR3 nucleotides: TGTGCCAGCAGCGCGGGGTACTCCTACGAGCAGTACTTC. Protein product: CASSAGYSYEQYF. Based on the CDR3 plus reference TRBV5-6 and TRBJ2-7, the full variable domain is DAGVTQSPTHLIKTRGQQVTLRCSPKSGHDTVSWYQQALGQGPQFIFQYYEEEERQRGNFPDRFSGHQFPNYSSELNVNALLLGDSALYLCASSAGYSYEQYFGPGTRLTVT.

The chain is built from TRBV11-1 and TRBJ1-2; no firm D call. The CDR3 has 11 amino acids. V was cut by 4 bases and J by 4 bases, with 4 bases left in between. Per the germline V gene, CDR1 is SGHAT and CDR2 is FQDESV (reference sequence). This CDR3 is CASSSSYGYTF. The CDR3 DNA reads TGTGCCAGCAGCTCTAGCTATGGCTACACCTTC.

J is TRBJ1-1 and V is TRBV5-1; TRBD1 might be the D (5 bases). From germline, CDR1 is SGHRS and CDR2 YFSETQ. This CDR3 has 12 amino acids. With 4 bases removed from V and 3 bases from J, the gap between germline ends came to 7 bases. The CDR3: CASSRGDTEAFF. The CDR3 DNA is TGCGCCAGCAGCCGGGGGGACACTGAAGCTTTCTTT.

In its sample, this clone was seen once. The rearrangement uses TRBV10-1 and TRBJ2-7; the D gene is possibly TRBD1 (6 bases). Germline CDR1 WNHNN, CDR2 SYGVQD (reference sequence). V was pared by 5 bases and J by 7 bases, with 15 bases between. The CDR3 has 13 amino acids. CDR3 in amino acids: CASSTDSPGEQYF. CDR3 nucleotide sequence: TGCGCCAGCAGTACGGACAGTCCGGGTGAGCAGTACTTC.

The V gene is TRBV18, the J gene TRBJ2-2; maybe TRBD1 (5 bases). The CDR3 loop spans 15 amino acids. V lost 5 bases to trimming and J lost 2 bases, with 12 bases between them. CDR1 and CDR2 from the germline V gene are KGHSH and LQKENI. CDR3 protein: CASSKEQGNTGELFF. CDR3 in DNA: TGTGCCAGCTCAAAGGAGCAGGGTAACACCGGGGAGCTGTTTTTT.

V gene TRBV5-1 combines with J gene TRBJ1-1; D remains unclear. V was clipped by 2 bases and J by 1 base, with 15 bases between them. The germline V gene has CDR1 SGHRS and CDR2 YFSETQ. The CDR3 runs to 16 residues. CDR3 sequence: CASSFAIPLSNTEAFF. The CDR3 nucleotides are TGCGCCAGCAGCTTTGCCATCCCGCTATCGAACACTGAAGCTTTCTTT.

This chain connects TRBV5-6 to TRBJ2-5, with D perhaps matching TRBD1 (6 bases). The CDR3 extends over 14 amino acids. V was clipped by 4 bases and J by 0 bases, with 10 bases between them. Germline V gene sequence: CDR1 SGHDT, CDR2 YYEEEE. DNA for the CDR3: TGTGCCAGCAGCCGGAGGACAGACCAAGAGACCCAGTACTTC. It specifies CASSRRTDQETQYF.

This sequence joins TRBV7-2 and TRBJ2-7, with 8 nucleotides matching TRBD1. Germline CDR1 is SGHTA and CDR2 is FQGNSA. The CDR3 spans 15 residues. The V segment lost 3 bases and the J segment 2 bases; nucleotides outside the gene matches: 6. In nucleotides, the CDR3 is TGTGCCAGCAGCTTCTCCGGACAGGGAACCTACGAGCAGTACTTC. It translates to CASSFSGQGTYEQYF. Based on the CDR3 plus reference TRBV7-2 and TRBJ2-7, the full variable domain is GAGVSQSPSNKVTEKGKDVELRCDPISGHTALYWYRQSLGQGLEFLIYFQGNSAPDKSGLPSDRFSAERTGGSVSTLTIQRTQQEDSAVYLCASSFSGQGTYEQYFGPGTRLTVT.

The rearrangement joins TRBV5-1 to TRBJ1-6, with 10 bases that match TRBD1. This CDR3 comprises 15 residues. Trimming removed 3 bases from V and 6 bases from J; junction bases left unmatched: 3. Germline CDR1 is SGHRS and CDR2 is YFSETQ. The CDR3 nucleotides are TGCGCCAGCAGCTCCCGGGACAGGGGTAATTCACCCCTCCACTTT. It yields the protein CASSSRDRGNSPLHF.

This clone was detected a few times. This rearrangement joins TRBV4-2 to TRBJ1-4; D is ambiguous. Germline V CDR1 and CDR2: LGHNA, YNFKEQ. The V gene lost 7 bases and the J gene lost 5 bases, with 11 bases spanning the gap. The length of the CDR3 is 13 residues. CDR3 coding DNA: TGTGCCAGCACCCGGGAACGGAATGAAAAACTGTTTTTT. This codes for CASTRERNEKLFF.

This sequence joins TRBV7-9 and TRBJ1-4; 8 bases are shared with TRBD1. J gave up 0 bases and V 2 bases, and 5 bases lay outside the gene matches. In germline, CDR1 is SEHNR, CDR2 FQNEAQ (reference sequence). The CDR3 is 17 amino acids. The CDR3 nucleotides are TGTGCCAGCAGCTTAACAGGGGGAGGGGCAACTAATGAAAAACTGTTTTTT. Translating it yields CASSLTGGGATNEKLFF.

V and J are TRBV6-5 and TRBJ2-2, with D possibly TRBD1 on 5 matching bases. The CDR3 runs to 11 residues. Germline V gene data show CDR1 as MNHEY and CDR2 as SVGAGI. Trimming removed 5 bases at V and 7 bases at J, with 5 bases between. The CDR3 here is CASSDSGELFF. For the CDR3, the DNA is TGTGCCAGCAGTGACAGCGGGGAGCTGTTTTTT.

This clone was detected only once. This chain connects TRBV9 to TRBJ2-1; D perhaps matches TRBD1 (6 bases). CDR3 length: 15 amino acids. Germline CDR1 reads SGDLS; CDR2 reads YYNGEE. V was cut by 0 bases and J by 7 bases, with 14 bases left in between. In DNA, the CDR3 is TGTGCCAGCAGCGTAGACAGGGTCTTAGTGAATGAGCAGTTCTTC. Amino acid sequence: CASSVDRVLVNEQFF.

This chain joins TRBV6-4 and TRBJ2-5; 7 bases align to TRBD1. CDR1 and CDR2 (germline): MRHNA, SNTAGT. The CDR3 spans 15 residues. Trimming cost V 0 bases and J 5 bases; bases outside gene matches: 6. The CDR3 here is CASSDSTGSVETQYF. DNA of the CDR3: TGTGCCAGCAGTGACTCGACAGGGAGCGTCGAGACCCAGTACTTC.

The gene calls are TRBV6-6 and TRBJ1-1, with D tentatively TRBD1 (5 bases). This CDR3 is built from 16 residues. Germline V gives CDR1 MNHNY, CDR2 SVGAGI (reference sequence). V was shortened by 6 bases and J by 3 bases, with 20 bases between the two germline ends. The CDR3 sequence: CASRRQIEWGYTEAFF. The CDR3 bases are TGTGCCAGCAGACGACAGATCGAATGGGGATACACTGAAGCTTTCTTT.

The V gene is TRBV19, the J gene TRBJ1-5; weak D call: TRBD1 (6 bases). The V gene lost 2 bases and the J gene lost 9 bases, with 17 bases spanning the gap. The CDR3 has 15 amino acids. Germline V gene sequence: CDR1 LNHDA, CDR2 SQIVND (reference sequence). DNA of the CDR3: TGTGCCAGTAGTATACAACACAGGGAAGGATCGCCCCAGCATTTT. Its translation is CASSIQHREGSPQHF.

J is TRBJ1-5 and V is TRBV7-9; 10 bases line up with TRBD1. The CDR3 is made up of 14 amino acids. From germline, CDR1 is SEHNR and CDR2 FQNEAQ (reference sequence). V lost 1 base, J lost 11 bases, and 5 bases stayed unmatched. The CDR3 loop reads CASSLGTGGAAQHF. For the CDR3, the DNA is TGTGCCAGCAGCTTAGGGACAGGGGGTGCAGCCCAGCATTTT.